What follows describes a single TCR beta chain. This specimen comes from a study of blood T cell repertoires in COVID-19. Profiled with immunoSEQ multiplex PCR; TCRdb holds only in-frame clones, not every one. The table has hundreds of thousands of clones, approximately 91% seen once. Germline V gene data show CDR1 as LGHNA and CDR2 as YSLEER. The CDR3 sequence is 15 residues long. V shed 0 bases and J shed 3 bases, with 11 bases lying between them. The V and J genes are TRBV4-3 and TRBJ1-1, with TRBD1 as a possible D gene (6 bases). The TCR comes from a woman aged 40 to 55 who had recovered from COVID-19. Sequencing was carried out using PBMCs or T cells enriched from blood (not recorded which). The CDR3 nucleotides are TGCGCCAGCAGCCAAGATTCGGACAGAGACACTGAAGCTTTCTTT. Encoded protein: CASSQDSDRDTEAFF.